These 13 T cell receptor beta chains originate from one sample sequenced in a study of OX40 agonist ivuxolimab in advanced cancers. TCRdb's table, derived via immunoSEQ multiplex PCR, lists solely in-frame clones and lacks some. The table has tens of thousands of clones, just over 85% seen once; the top ten hold around 0.99%. The specimen comprised CD4+ or CD8+ T cells sorted from blood, sampled in a trial of the OX40 agonist ivuxolimab. Receptors originate from an adult with an advanced solid tumor such as melanoma, head and neck, liver or kidney cancer.

This clone showed up just once. V and J are TRBV11-2 and TRBJ2-3; D not resolved. Germline V CDR1 and CDR2: SGHAT, FQNNGV. The V and J ends lost 3 bases and 5 bases respectively, with 24 bases between them. This CDR3 spans 18 amino acids. CDR3 sequence reads: CASSFFRYLDAEVDTQYF. The CDR3 region has the DNA TGTGCCAGCAGCTTTTTTCGGTACCTGGACGCCGAAGTAGATACGCAGTATTTT.

The chain has TRBV19 and TRBJ1-6; TRBD1 matches 8 bases. Germline V lookup: CDR1 LNHDA, CDR2 SQIVND (reference sequence). V lost 5 bases and J lost 6; bases outside the gene matches: 3. The CDR3 spans 14 residues. CDR3 amino acids: CASSGQGSNSPLHF. CDR3 bases: TGTGCCAGTAGTGGACAGGGTAGTAATTCACCCCTCCACTTT. The full variable domain, rest sourced from reference TRBV19 and TRBJ1-6, is DGGITQSPKYLFRKEGQNVTLSCEQNLNHDAMYWYRQDPGQGLRLIYYSQIVNDFQKGDIAEGYSVSREKKESFPLTVTSAQKNPTAFYLCASSGQGSNSPLHFGNGTRLTVT.

Comment on this clone: The same CDR3 is also encoded by other DNA sequences in this sample. This chain connects TRBV10-2 to TRBJ1-5; D remains ambiguous. The germline V gene has CDR1 WSHSY and CDR2 SAAADI. V was pared by 6 bases and J by 0 bases, with 6 bases between. This CDR3 is 13 amino acids long. CDR3 protein: CASRDGSNQPQHF. In DNA form, the CDR3 reads TGCGCCAGCAGAGACGGTAGCAATCAGCCCCAGCATTTT.

This rearrangement joins TRBV19 to TRBJ1-5; D is unresolved. Germline CDR1 is LNHDA and CDR2 is SQIVND (reference sequence). The CDR3 is 15 residues long. Between the trimmed V and J ends, which lost 7 bases and 4 bases, there was a span of 17 bases. In DNA, the CDR3 is TGTGCCAGTATTACCACCCCCCGCGGGAATCAGCCCCAGCATTTT. Amino acid sequence: CASITTPRGNQPQHF.

This chain joins TRBV18 and TRBJ1-5; weak D call: TRBD1 (6 bases). Trimming left V 1 base short and J 0 bases short, with 16 bases between. CDR1 and CDR2 (germline): KGHSH, LQKENI. This CDR3 comprises 18 residues. The CDR3 coding sequence is TGTGCCAGCTCACCACGAACAGGGAAAGGACCTAGCAATCAGCCCCAGCATTTT. Protein: CASSPRTGKGPSNQPQHF.

The chain carries TRBV7-9 and TRBJ2-1; the D is unclear. V lost 6 bases to trimming and J lost 7 bases, with 16 bases between them. There are 14 residues in the CDR3. The V gene's germline CDR1 is SEHNR and CDR2 FQNEAQ (reference sequence). The DNA of the CDR3 is TGTGCCAGCAGTCGACCCACGCGTAGGAATGAGCAGTTCTTC. As protein: CASSRPTRRNEQFF. Together with reference TRBV7-9 and TRBJ2-1, the CDR3 gives the full variable domain: DTGVSQNPRHKITKRGQNVTFRCDPISEHNRLYWYRQTLGQGPEFLTYFQNEAQLEKSRLLSDRFSAERPKGSFSTLEIQRTEQGDSAMYLCASSRPTRRNEQFFGPGTRLTVL.

This clone has more than one count but fewer than ten. The chain joins TRBV18 to TRBJ1-1; 7 positions match TRBD1. Germline V lookup: CDR1 KGHSH, CDR2 LQKENI. The CDR3 spans 16 residues. Germline trimming cut 2 bases from V and 0 bases from J; bases unmatched to any gene: 6. CDR3 amino acids: CASSPIGQVMNTEAFF. CDR3 DNA sequence: TGTGCCAGCTCACCAATTGGACAGGTCATGAACACTGAAGCTTTCTTT.

The genes are TRBV29-1 and TRBJ2-5; no clear D. The CDR3 contains 9 residues. Trimming removed 5 bases at V and 5 bases at J, with 3 bases between. CDR1 and CDR2 from the germline V gene are SQVTM and ANQGSEA. CDR3 sequence: CSVSETQYF. The CDR3 region has the DNA TGCAGCGTTAGTGAGACCCAGTACTTC.

The chain is built from TRBV5-6 and TRBJ1-2; D gene uncertain. Germline CDR1 reads SGHDT; CDR2 reads YYEEEE. V lost 0 bases, J lost 4 bases, and 10 bases lay in between. The CDR3 totals 14 residues. The DNA of the CDR3 is TGTGCCAGCAGCTTGGCCGGGAGGACCTATGGCTACACCTTC. This sequence encodes CASSLAGRTYGYTF.

The V and J genes are TRBV7-9 and TRBJ2-1, with 10 bases identical to TRBD1. Trimming took 5 bases from V and 6 from J; bases not matched to a gene: 4. Germline CDR1 SEHNR, CDR2 FQNEAQ (reference sequence). The CDR3 loop spans 14 amino acids. CDR3 protein: CASSNRQGANEQFF. DNA for the CDR3: TGTGCCAGCAGCAACCGACAGGGGGCCAATGAGCAGTTCTTC.

This clone was seen only once. The V and J genes are TRBV27 and TRBJ2-7, with no clear D. Germline V gene lookup returns CDR1 MNHEY and CDR2 SMNVEV (reference sequence). V lost 6 bases and J lost 1, with 16 bases in between. The CDR3 spans 15 residues. Written as DNA, the CDR3 is TGTGCCAGCAGGTATCGACCAAGGCTATCCTACGAGCAGTACTTC. As protein: CASRYRPRLSYEQYF.

This chain joins TRBV27 and TRBJ2-1; D remains ambiguous. The germline CDR1 and CDR2 sequences are MNHEY and SMNVEV (reference sequence). CDR3 length: 15 amino acids. The V gene lost 6 bases and the J gene lost 6 bases, with 18 bases spanning the gap. The CDR3 spells CASSQRRSFPNEQFF. The CDR3 DNA sequence: TGTGCCAGCAGCCAACGGCGATCTTTCCCCAATGAGCAGTTCTTC.

The chain uses TRBV28 and TRBJ2-7; TRBD1 matches 7 bases. The CDR3 length is 12 residues. Germline V gene data show CDR1 as MDHEN and CDR2 as SYDVKM. V shed 11 bases and J 3 bases; nucleotides not matched to a gene: 7. In DNA, the CDR3 is TGTGCCGCCCGGGGACAGTACTACGAGCAGTACTTC. This encodes CAARGQYYEQYF.